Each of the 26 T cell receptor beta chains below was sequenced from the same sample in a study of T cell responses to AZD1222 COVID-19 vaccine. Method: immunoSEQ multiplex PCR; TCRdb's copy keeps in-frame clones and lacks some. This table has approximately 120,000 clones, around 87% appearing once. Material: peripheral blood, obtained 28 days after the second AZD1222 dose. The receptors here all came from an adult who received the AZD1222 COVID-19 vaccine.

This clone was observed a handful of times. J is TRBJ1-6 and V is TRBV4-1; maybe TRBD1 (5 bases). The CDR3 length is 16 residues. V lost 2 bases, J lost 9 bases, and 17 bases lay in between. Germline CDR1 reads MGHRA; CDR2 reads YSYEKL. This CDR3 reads CASSQQPGKGLSPLHF. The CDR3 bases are TGCGCCAGCAGCCAACAACCGGGAAAGGGACTTTCACCCCTCCACTTT.

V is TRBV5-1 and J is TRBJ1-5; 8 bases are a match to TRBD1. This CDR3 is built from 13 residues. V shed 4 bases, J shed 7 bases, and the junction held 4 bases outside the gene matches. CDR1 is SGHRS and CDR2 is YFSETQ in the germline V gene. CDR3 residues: CASSPDREQPQHF. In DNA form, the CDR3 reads TGCGCCAGCAGCCCGGACAGGGAACAGCCCCAGCATTTT.

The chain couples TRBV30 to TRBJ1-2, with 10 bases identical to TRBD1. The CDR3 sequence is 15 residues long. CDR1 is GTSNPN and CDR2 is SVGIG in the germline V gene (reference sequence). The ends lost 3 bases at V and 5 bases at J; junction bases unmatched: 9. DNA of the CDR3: TGTGCCTGGAGAGGGGACAGGGGAATTCGGTATGGCTACACCTTC. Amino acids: CAWRGDRGIRYGYTF.

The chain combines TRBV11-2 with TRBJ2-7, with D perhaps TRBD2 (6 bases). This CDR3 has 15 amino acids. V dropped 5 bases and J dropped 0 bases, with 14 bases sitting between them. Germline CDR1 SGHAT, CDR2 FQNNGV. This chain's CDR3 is CASSISHSGSYEQYF. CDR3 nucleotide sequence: TGTGCCAGCAGCATATCACATAGCGGCTCCTACGAGCAGTACTTC.

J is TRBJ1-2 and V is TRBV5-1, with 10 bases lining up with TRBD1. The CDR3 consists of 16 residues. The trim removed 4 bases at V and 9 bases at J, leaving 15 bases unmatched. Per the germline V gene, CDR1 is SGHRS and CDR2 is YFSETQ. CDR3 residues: CASSLRQGAGVSSYTF. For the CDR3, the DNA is TGCGCCAGCAGCCTGCGACAGGGGGCGGGGGTTAGTAGCTACACCTTC.

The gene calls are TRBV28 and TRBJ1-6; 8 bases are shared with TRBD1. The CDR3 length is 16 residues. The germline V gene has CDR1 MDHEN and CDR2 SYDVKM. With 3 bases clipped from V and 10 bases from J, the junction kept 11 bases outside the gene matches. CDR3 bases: TGTGCCAGCAGTTTTGCAGGGGGCGGCCCAGGCTCACCCCTCCACTTT. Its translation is CASSFAGGGPGSPLHF.

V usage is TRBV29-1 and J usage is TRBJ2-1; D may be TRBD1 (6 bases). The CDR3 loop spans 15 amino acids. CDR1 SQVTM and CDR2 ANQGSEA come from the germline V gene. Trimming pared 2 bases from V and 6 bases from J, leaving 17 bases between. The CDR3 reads CSVEPATGLRNEQFF. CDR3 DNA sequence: TGCAGCGTTGAACCCGCCACAGGGCTGCGCAATGAGCAGTTCTTC.

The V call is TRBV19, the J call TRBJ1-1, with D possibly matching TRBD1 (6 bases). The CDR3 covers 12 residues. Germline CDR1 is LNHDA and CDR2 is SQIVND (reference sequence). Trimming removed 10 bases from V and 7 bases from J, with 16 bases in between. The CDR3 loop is CATKILGGEAFF. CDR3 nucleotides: TGTGCCACCAAAATACTAGGGGGTGAAGCTTTCTTT.

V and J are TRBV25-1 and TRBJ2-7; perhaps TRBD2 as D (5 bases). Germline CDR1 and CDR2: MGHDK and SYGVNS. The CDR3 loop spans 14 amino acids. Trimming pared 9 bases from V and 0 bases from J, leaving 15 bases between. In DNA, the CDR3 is TGTGCCAGAAATACCAGAGGGATCTCCTACGAGCAGTACTTC. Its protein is CARNTRGISYEQYF.

The CDR3 region is CAISEGRSAYGTEAFF. CDR3 DNA: TGTGCCATCAGTGAAGGCAGGAGCGCCTATGGGACTGAAGCTTTCTTT. The chain combines TRBV10-3 with TRBJ1-1; no clear D. This CDR3 has 16 residues. The germline CDR1 and CDR2 sequences are ENHRY and SYGVKD. V was trimmed by 3 bases and J by 5 bases, leaving 19 bases between them.

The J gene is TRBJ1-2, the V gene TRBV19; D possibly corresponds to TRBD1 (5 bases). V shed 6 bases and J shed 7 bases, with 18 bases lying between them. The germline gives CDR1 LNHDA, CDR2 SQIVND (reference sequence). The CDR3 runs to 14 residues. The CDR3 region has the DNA TGTGCCAGTAGGGCGCCGGGGACGCAACGTGGCTACACCTTC. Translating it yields CASRAPGTQRGYTF. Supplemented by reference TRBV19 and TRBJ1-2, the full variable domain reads DGGITQSPKYLFRKEGQNVTLSCEQNLNHDAMYWYRQDPGQGLRLIYYSQIVNDFQKGDIAEGYSVSREKKESFPLTVTSAQKNPTAFYLCASRAPGTQRGYTFGSGTRLTVV.

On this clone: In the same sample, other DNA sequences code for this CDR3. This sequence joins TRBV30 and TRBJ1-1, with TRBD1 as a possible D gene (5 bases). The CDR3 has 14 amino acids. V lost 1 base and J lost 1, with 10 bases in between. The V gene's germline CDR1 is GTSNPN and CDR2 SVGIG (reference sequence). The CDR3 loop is CAWSARGGNTEAFF. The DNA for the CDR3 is TGTGCCTGGAGTGCCCGGGGGGGGAACACTGAAGCTTTCTTT.

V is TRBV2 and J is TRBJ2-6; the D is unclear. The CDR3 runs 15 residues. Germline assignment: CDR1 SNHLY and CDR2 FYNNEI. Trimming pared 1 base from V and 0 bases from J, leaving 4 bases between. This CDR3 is CASSEGFSGANVLTF. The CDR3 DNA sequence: TGTGCCAGCAGTGAAGGGTTCTCTGGGGCCAACGTCCTGACTTTC.

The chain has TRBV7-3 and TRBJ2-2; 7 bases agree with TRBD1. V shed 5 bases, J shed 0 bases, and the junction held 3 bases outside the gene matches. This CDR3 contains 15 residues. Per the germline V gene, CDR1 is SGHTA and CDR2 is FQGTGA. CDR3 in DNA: TGTGCCAGCAGCCCCGGGACAGCGAACACCGGGGAGCTGTTTTTT. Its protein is CASSPGTANTGELFF.

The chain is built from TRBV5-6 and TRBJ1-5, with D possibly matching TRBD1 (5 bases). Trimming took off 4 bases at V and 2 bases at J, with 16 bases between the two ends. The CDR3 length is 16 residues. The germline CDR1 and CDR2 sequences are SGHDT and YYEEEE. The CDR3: CASSTRTRFGNQPQHF. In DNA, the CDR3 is TGTGCCAGCAGCACCCGGACACGGTTCGGCAATCAGCCCCAGCATTTT.

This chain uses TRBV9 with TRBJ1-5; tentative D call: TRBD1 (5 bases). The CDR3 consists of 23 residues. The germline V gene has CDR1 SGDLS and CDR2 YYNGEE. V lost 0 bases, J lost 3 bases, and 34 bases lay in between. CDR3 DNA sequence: TGTGCCAGCAGCGTAGGTCTCACACCCGGGCAGGGCAAACCTCTCGGGCACAATCAGCCCCAGCATTTT. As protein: CASSVGLTPGQGKPLGHNQPQHF.

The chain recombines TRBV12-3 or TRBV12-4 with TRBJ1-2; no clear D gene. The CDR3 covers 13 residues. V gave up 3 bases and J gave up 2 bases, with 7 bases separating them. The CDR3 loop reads CASSLVQNYGYTF. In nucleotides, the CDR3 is TGTGCCAGCAGTTTGGTCCAGAACTATGGCTACACCTTC.

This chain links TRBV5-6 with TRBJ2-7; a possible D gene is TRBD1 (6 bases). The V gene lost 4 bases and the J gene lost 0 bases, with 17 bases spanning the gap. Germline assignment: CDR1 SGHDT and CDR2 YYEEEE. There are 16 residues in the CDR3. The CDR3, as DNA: TGTGCCAGCAGCCGGGTTGACAGGCTGCCCTCCTACGAGCAGTACTTC. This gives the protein CASSRVDRLPSYEQYF.

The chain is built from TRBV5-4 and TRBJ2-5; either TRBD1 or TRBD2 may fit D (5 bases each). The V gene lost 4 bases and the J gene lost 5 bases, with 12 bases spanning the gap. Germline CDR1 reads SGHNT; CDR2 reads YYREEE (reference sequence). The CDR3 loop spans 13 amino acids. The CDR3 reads CASSAQGRETQYF. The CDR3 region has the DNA TGTGCCAGCAGCGCTCAGGGACGGGAGACCCAGTACTTC.

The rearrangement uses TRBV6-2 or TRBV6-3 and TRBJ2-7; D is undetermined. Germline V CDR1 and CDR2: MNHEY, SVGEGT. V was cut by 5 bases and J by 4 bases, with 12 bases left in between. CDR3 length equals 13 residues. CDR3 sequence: CASSPDSGYEQYF. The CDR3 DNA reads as TGTGCCAGCAGTCCCGACTCCGGGTACGAGCAGTACTTC.

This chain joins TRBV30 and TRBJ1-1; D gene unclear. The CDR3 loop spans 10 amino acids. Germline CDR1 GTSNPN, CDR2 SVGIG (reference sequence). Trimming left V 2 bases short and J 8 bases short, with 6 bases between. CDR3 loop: CAWSLGEAFF. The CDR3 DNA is TGTGCCTGGAGTTTGGGGGAAGCTTTCTTT. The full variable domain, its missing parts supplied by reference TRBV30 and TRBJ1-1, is SQTIHQWPATLVQPVGSPLSLECTVEGTSNPNLYWYRQAAGRGLQLLFYSVGIGQISSEVPQNLSASRPQDRQFILSSKKLLLSDSGFYLCAWSLGEAFFGQGTRLTVV.

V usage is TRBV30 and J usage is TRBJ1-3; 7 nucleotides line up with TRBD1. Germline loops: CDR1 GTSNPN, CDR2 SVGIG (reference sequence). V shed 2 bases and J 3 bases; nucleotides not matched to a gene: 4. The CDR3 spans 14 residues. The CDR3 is CAWSQDRDGNTIYF. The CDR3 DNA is TGTGCCTGGAGTCAAGACAGGGATGGAAACACCATATATTTT.

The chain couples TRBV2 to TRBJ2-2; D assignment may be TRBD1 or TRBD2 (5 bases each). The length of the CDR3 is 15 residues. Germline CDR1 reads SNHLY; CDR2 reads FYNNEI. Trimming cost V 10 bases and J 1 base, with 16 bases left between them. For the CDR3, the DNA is TGTGCCATCAATAGCAGGGACGAGAACACCGGGGAGCTGTTTTTT. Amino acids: CAINSRDENTGELFF.

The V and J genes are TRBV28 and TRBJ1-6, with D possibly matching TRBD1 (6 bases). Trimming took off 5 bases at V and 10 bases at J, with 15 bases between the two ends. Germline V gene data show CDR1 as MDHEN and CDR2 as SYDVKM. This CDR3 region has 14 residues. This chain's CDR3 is CASSPGTSTSPLHF. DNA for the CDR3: TGTGCCAGCAGTCCAGGGACAAGTACGTCACCCCTCCACTTT.

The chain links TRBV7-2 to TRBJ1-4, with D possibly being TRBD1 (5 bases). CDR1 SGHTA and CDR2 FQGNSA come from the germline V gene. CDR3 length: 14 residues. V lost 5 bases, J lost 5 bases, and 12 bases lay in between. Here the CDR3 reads CASSLRQTNEKLFF. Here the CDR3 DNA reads TGTGCCAGCAGCCTCCGACAGACCAATGAAAAACTGTTTTTT. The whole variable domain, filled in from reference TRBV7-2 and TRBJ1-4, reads GAGVSQSPSNKVTEKGKDVELRCDPISGHTALYWYRQSLGQGLEFLIYFQGNSAPDKSGLPSDRFSAERTGGSVSTLTIQRTQQEDSAVYLCASSLRQTNEKLFFGSGTQLSVL.

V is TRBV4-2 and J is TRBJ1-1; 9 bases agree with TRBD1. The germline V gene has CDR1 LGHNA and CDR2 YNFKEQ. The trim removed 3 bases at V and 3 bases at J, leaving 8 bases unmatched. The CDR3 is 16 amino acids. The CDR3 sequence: CASSQETGGRHTEAFF. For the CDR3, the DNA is TGTGCCAGCAGCCAGGAAACAGGGGGCAGGCACACTGAAGCTTTCTTT.